This T cell receptor (beta chain) is drawn from a study of blood T cell repertoires in COVID-19. Study-wide background: Sites across the United States, Italy and Spain contributed samples from acute and convalescent COVID-19. Nucleic acid was either cDNA or gDNA, and it came from T cells, B-cell-depleted T cells, or PBMCs.

This clone was found once. Losses at the gene ends were 7 bases for V and 6 bases for J; bases not matched to a gene: 10. The CDR3 length is 15 residues. Germline CDR1 reads LNHDA; CDR2 reads SQIVND (reference sequence). Original methodology: Reference gene primer amplification yielded estimated nucleated cell counts. Here immunoSEQ multiplex PCR was the method, and the copy in TCRdb shows in-frame clones only, minus some. The V and J calls and the clone size are those of that table, but D and trimming were determined from the DNA. The sample records some 220,000 clones, around 81% being singletons. Source material: peripheral blood. The gene calls are TRBV19 and TRBJ2-1, with 9 bases fitting TRBD1. This TCR was recovered from a woman aged 70-85 years with acute or convalescent COVID-19. The CDR3 coding sequence is TGTGCCAGTATTCCCGGGACAGGGTTAATCAATGAGCAGTTCTTC. Its translation: CASIPGTGLINEQFF.